This T cell receptor beta chain was recovered during a study of Ad26.COV2.S vaccination and SARS-CoV-2 variants. Study results and caveats: In TCR breadth and depth analyses, total T cell responses may have been underestimated.

The CDR3 runs to 16 residues. The V gene lost 0 bases and the J gene lost 0 bases, with 12 bases spanning the gap. Noted treatment: 19 received Ad26.COV2.S at low or high dose, single or two shots; 5 received placebo; per-sample allocation not given. Specimens were obtained on day 63 following the first vaccine or placebo injection. Its platform was an Ad26 vector, and its expressed antigen was Wuhan-strain SARS-CoV-2 spike. Profiled with immunoSEQ multiplex PCR; TCRdb holds only in-frame clones, not every one. This sample carries about 320,000 clones, roughly 86% of them seen once, and the ten largest clones take more than 1.5%. Note on this clone: The antigen is not known.

The TCR was taken from a person between 18 and 60 years old who received the Ad26.COV2.S COVID-19 vaccine or a placebo. Sample: peripheral blood, taken in a trial of Ad26.COV2.S vaccine versus placebo. J is TRBJ1-1 and V is TRBV5-3; unclear D gene. TRBV5-3 is filed as an ORF, its function uncertain. CDR3 DNA: TGTGCCAGAAGCTTGGAAAAATTCAACATGAACACTGAAGCTTTCTTT. Protein: CARSLEKFNMNTEAFF.